A selection of T cell receptor beta chains follows, all from one sample in a study of early T cells in non-severe SARS-CoV-2 infection. TCRdb analysed the 5' RACE reads with MiXCR anew, one entry per CDR3 protein. This sample has approximately 65,000 distinct CDR3 sequences, with roughly 10% found just once. The specimen comprised whole blood, sampled at baseline. These receptors originate from an adult who was a healthcare worker with PCR-confirmed SARS-CoV-2 infection or an uninfected control (not recorded which). Each CDR3 is given with its conserved first and last residue. A D gene is named only where the DNA matches it firmly. The size of a clone is reported for some rows only, either as once, few or many, or as a class for expanded clones.

j_gene: TRBJ1-5
abundance: many
v_gene: TRBV3-1
d_gene: TRBD1
CDR3aa: CASSQQGQGAQHF
CDR3nt: TGTGCCAGCAGCCAACAGGGACAGGGGGCCCAGCATTTT

j_gene: TRBJ1-3
abundance: -
v_gene: TRBV11-2
d_gene: -
CDR3aa: CASSFRGSLGNTIYF
CDR3nt: TGTGCCAGCAGCTTCAGGGGTAGCCTTGGAAACACCATATATTTT

j_gene: TRBJ1-1
abundance: few
v_gene: TRBV10-1
d_gene: -
CDR3aa: CASSESGRLEAFF
CDR3nt: TGCGCCAGCAGTGAGTCGGGGAGGTTAGAGGCTTTCTTT

j_gene: TRBJ2-1
abundance: many
v_gene: TRBV2
d_gene: -
CDR3aa: CASLFGDNEQFF
CDR3nt: TGTGCCAGCCTGTTTGGGGACAATGAGCAGTTCTTC

j_gene: TRBJ2-5
abundance: -
v_gene: TRBV5-1
d_gene: -
CDR3aa: CASSLWAEETQYF
CDR3nt: TGCGCCAGCAGCTTGTGGGCTGAAGAGACCCAGTACTTC

j_gene: TRBJ2-4
abundance: -
v_gene: TRBV11-2
d_gene: -
CDR3aa: CASSAGKNIQYF
CDR3nt: TGTGCCAGCAGCGCGGGCAAAAACATTCAGTACTTC

j_gene: TRBJ1-2
abundance: few
v_gene: TRBV6-5
d_gene: TRBD1
CDR3aa: CASSLRQGDGYTF
CDR3nt: TGTGCCAGCAGTTTACGTCAGGGGGATGGCTACACCTTC

j_gene: TRBJ1-4
abundance: -
v_gene: TRBV7-2
d_gene: -
CDR3aa: CACSLGWTDEKLFF
CDR3nt: TGTGCCTGCAGCTTAGGGTGGACAGATGAAAAACTGTTTTTT

j_gene: TRBJ2-3
abundance: few
v_gene: TRBV6-2/TRBV6-3
d_gene: TRBD2
CDR3aa: CASSLLAGGLTDTQYF
CDR3nt: TGTGCCAGCAGTCTCCTAGCGGGGGGGCTTACAGATACGCAGTATTTT

j_gene: TRBJ2-1
abundance: -
v_gene: TRBV18
d_gene: TRBD1
CDR3aa: CASSPVGRGSYNEQFF
CDR3nt: TGTGCCAGCTCACCTGTGGGCAGGGGGTCCTACAATGAGCAGTTCTTC

j_gene: TRBJ1-1
abundance: many
v_gene: TRBV7-6
d_gene: TRBD1
CDR3aa: CASSPTGQGLDTEAFF
CDR3nt: TGTGCCAGCAGCCCTACGGGACAGGGCCTTGACACTGAAGCTTTCTTT

j_gene: TRBJ2-7
abundance: few
v_gene: TRBV20-1
d_gene: TRBD2
CDR3aa: CSALTSGGLSYEQYF
CDR3nt: TGCAGTGCCCTGACTAGCGGGGGACTCTCCTACGAGCAGTACTTC

j_gene: TRBJ1-5
abundance: -
v_gene: TRBV30
d_gene: -
CDR3aa: CAWSEDSHQPQHF
CDR3nt: TGTGCCTGGAGTGAGGACAGCCATCAGCCCCAGCATTTT

j_gene: TRBJ2-3
abundance: -
v_gene: TRBV14
d_gene: -
CDR3aa: CASSQDPGGTDTQYF
CDR3nt: TGTGCCAGCAGCCAAGATCCAGGAGGAACAGATACGCAGTATTTT

j_gene: TRBJ2-3
abundance: many
v_gene: TRBV20-1
d_gene: -
CDR3aa: CSARRLGDTQYF
CDR3nt: TGCAGTGCTAGACGCTTAGGAGATACGCAGTATTTT

j_gene: TRBJ2-2
abundance: once
v_gene: TRBV5-6
d_gene: -
CDR3aa: CASSKGTFPNTGELFF
CDR3nt: TGTGCCAGCAGCAAAGGGACTTTCCCGAACACCGGGGAGCTGTTTTTT

j_gene: TRBJ2-3
abundance: few
v_gene: TRBV5-4
d_gene: -
CDR3aa: CASSLQQGGTQYF
CDR3nt: TGTGCCAGCAGCTTGCAACAGGGTGGTACGCAGTATTTT

j_gene: TRBJ1-3
abundance: -
v_gene: TRBV4-3
d_gene: -
CDR3aa: CASSQVSPGASSGNTIYF
CDR3nt: TGCGCCAGCAGCCAAGTGTCACCAGGGGCATCATCTGGAAACACCATATATTTT

j_gene: TRBJ2-3
abundance: -
v_gene: TRBV5-1
d_gene: -
CDR3aa: CASTLGGGRGDTQYF
CDR3nt: TGCGCCAGCACCCTGGGGGGGGGCCGTGGAGATACGCAGTATTTT

j_gene: TRBJ2-1
abundance: -
v_gene: TRBV7-3
d_gene: -
CDR3aa: CASSPRQVNYNEQFF
CDR3nt: TGTGCCAGCAGCCCCCGACAGGTCAACTACAATGAGCAGTTCTTC

j_gene: TRBJ2-7
abundance: -
v_gene: TRBV20-1
d_gene: TRBD1
CDR3aa: CSANTGAYEQYF
CDR3nt: TGCAGTGCTAACACAGGGGCCTACGAGCAGTACTTC

j_gene: TRBJ1-6
abundance: -
v_gene: TRBV11-2
d_gene: -
CDR3aa: CASSFDQRWSPLHF
CDR3nt: TGTGCCAGCAGCTTTGACCAGCGCTGGTCACCCCTCCACTTT

j_gene: TRBJ2-3
abundance: -
v_gene: TRBV11-2
d_gene: -
CDR3aa: CASSSRELDTQYF
CDR3nt: TGTGCCAGCAGCTCAAGGGAGCTGGATACGCAGTATTTT

j_gene: TRBJ1-1
abundance: few
v_gene: TRBV30
d_gene: -
CDR3aa: CAWSPTQRTNTEAFF
CDR3nt: TGTGCCTGGAGTCCTACACAACGCACGAACACTGAAGCTTTCTTT

j_gene: TRBJ2-3
abundance: few
v_gene: TRBV7-8
d_gene: -
CDR3aa: CASSLFGDTQYF
CDR3nt: TGTGCCAGCAGCTTATTTGGGGATACGCAGTATTTT

j_gene: TRBJ1-5
abundance: many
v_gene: TRBV12-3/TRBV12-4
d_gene: TRBD1
CDR3aa: CASSPDRGLGNQPQHF
CDR3nt: TGTGCCAGCAGCCCCGACAGGGGACTAGGCAATCAGCCCCAGCATTTT

j_gene: TRBJ2-2
abundance: -
v_gene: TRBV12-3/TRBV12-4
d_gene: TRBD1
CDR3aa: CASIPGQPNTGELFF
CDR3nt: TGTGCCAGCATCCCGGGACAGCCTAACACCGGGGAGCTGTTTTTT

j_gene: TRBJ1-2
abundance: -
v_gene: TRBV20-1
d_gene: -
CDR3aa: CSATRQGVYGYTF
CDR3nt: TGCAGTGCTACCCGTCAAGGTGTCTATGGCTACACCTTC

j_gene: TRBJ2-3
abundance: few
v_gene: TRBV5-4
d_gene: -
CDR3aa: CASSSLGLTDTQYF
CDR3nt: TGTGCCAGCAGCTCGCTCGGCCTCACAGATACGCAGTATTTT

j_gene: TRBJ2-3
abundance: few
v_gene: TRBV4-3
d_gene: -
CDR3aa: CASSPQSSDTQYF
CDR3nt: TGCGCCAGCAGCCCGCAAAGTTCGGATACGCAGTATTTT

j_gene: TRBJ2-2
abundance: many
v_gene: TRBV11-2
d_gene: -
CDR3aa: CASSLAGPVTGELFF
CDR3nt: TGTGCCAGCAGCTTAGCGGGACCAGTCACCGGGGAGCTGTTTTTT

j_gene: TRBJ2-7
abundance: -
v_gene: TRBV6-5
d_gene: -
CDR3aa: CATSYGWDLGGEQYF
CDR3nt: TGTGCCACCAGTTACGGATGGGACTTGGGCGGCGAGCAGTACTTC

j_gene: TRBJ2-3
abundance: few
v_gene: TRBV7-9
d_gene: -
CDR3aa: CASSPGGKADTQYF
CDR3nt: TGTGCCAGCAGCCCCGGGGGAAAGGCAGATACGCAGTATTTT

j_gene: TRBJ2-2
abundance: few
v_gene: TRBV2
d_gene: TRBD2
CDR3aa: CASRPRLAGNTGELFF
CDR3nt: TGTGCCAGCAGGCCTAGACTAGCCGGGAACACCGGGGAGCTGTTTTTT

j_gene: TRBJ2-3
abundance: few
v_gene: TRBV6-5
d_gene: TRBD1
CDR3aa: CASSLTGGRGTDTQYF
CDR3nt: TGTGCCAGCAGTTTGACAGGGGGGCGAGGCACAGATACGCAGTATTTT

j_gene: TRBJ1-1
abundance: many
v_gene: TRBV12-3/TRBV12-4
d_gene: -
CDR3aa: CASSTTSNTEAFF
CDR3nt: TGTGCCAGCAGTACGACATCGAACACTGAAGCTTTCTTT

j_gene: TRBJ2-3
abundance: few
v_gene: TRBV14
d_gene: -
CDR3aa: CASSRGTRTDTQYF
CDR3nt: TGTGCCAGCAGTCGGGGGACTCGGACAGATACGCAGTATTTT

j_gene: TRBJ2-3
abundance: few
v_gene: TRBV10-3
d_gene: -
CDR3aa: CAISESAGPSTDTQYF
CDR3nt: TGTGCCATCAGTGAGTCGGCAGGGCCTAGCACAGATACGCAGTATTTT

j_gene: TRBJ2-6
abundance: many
v_gene: TRBV20-1
d_gene: -
CDR3aa: CSARVGTGANVLTF
CDR3nt: TGCAGTGCTAGAGTAGGAACTGGGGCCAACGTCCTGACTTTC

j_gene: TRBJ2-3
abundance: many
v_gene: TRBV7-2
d_gene: TRBD1
CDR3aa: CASSLLRTGGVDTQYF
CDR3nt: TGTGCCAGCAGCTTACTGAGGACAGGGGGTGTGGATACGCAGTATTTT

j_gene: TRBJ2-1
abundance: few
v_gene: TRBV29-1
d_gene: -
CDR3aa: CSVAREGTYNEQFF
CDR3nt: TGCAGCGTTGCCCGGGAAGGGACCTACAATGAGCAGTTCTTC

j_gene: TRBJ1-1
abundance: -
v_gene: TRBV2
d_gene: -
CDR3aa: CASRFGWTGIGTEAFF
CDR3nt: TGTGCCAGCAGATTCGGCTGGACTGGAATTGGCACTGAAGCTTTCTTT

j_gene: TRBJ1-1
abundance: few
v_gene: TRBV30
d_gene: -
CDR3aa: CAWSTDMNTEAFF
CDR3nt: TGTGCCTGGAGTACGGACATGAACACTGAAGCTTTCTTT

j_gene: TRBJ1-1
abundance: few
v_gene: TRBV6-2/TRBV6-3
d_gene: -
CDR3aa: CASSYWPASTEAFF
CDR3nt: TGTGCCAGCAGTTACTGGCCGGCCTCCACTGAAGCTTTCTTT

j_gene: TRBJ2-7
abundance: few
v_gene: TRBV13
d_gene: TRBD1
CDR3aa: CASSLTGTAYEQYF
CDR3nt: TGTGCCAGCAGCCTAACCGGGACAGCCTACGAGCAGTACTTC

j_gene: TRBJ2-1
abundance: many
v_gene: TRBV20-1
d_gene: -
CDR3aa: CSAQARQRSYNEQFF
CDR3nt: TGCAGTGCCCAAGCTCGACAACGCTCCTACAATGAGCAGTTCTTC

j_gene: TRBJ1-1
abundance: few
v_gene: TRBV11-2
d_gene: -
CDR3aa: CASSLDAGLNTEAFF
CDR3nt: TGTGCCAGCAGCTTAGATGCGGGGTTGAACACTGAAGCTTTCTTT